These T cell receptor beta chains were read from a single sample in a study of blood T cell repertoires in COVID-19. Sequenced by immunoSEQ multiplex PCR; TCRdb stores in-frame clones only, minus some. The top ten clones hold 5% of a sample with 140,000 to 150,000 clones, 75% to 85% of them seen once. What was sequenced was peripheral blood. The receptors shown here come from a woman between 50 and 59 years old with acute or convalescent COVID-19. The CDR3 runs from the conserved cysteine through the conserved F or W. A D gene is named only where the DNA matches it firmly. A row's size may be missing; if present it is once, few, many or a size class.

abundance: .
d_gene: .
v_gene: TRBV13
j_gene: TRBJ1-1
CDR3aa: CASSLGGGNTEAFF
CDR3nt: TGTGCCAGCAGCTTAGGAGGCGGAAACACTGAAGCTTTCTTT

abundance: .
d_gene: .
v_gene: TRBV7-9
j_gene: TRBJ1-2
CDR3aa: CASSPQAGFYGYTF
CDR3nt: TGTGCCAGCAGCCCACAGGCGGGATTCTATGGCTACACCTTC

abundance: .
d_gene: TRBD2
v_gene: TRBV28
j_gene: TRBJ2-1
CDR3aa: CASRTPGGEQFF
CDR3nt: TGTGCCAGCAGAACCCCCGGGGGGGAGCAGTTCTTC

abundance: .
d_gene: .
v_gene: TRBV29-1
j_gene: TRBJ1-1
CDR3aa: CSAGQFNTEAFF
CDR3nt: TGCAGCGCTGGACAGTTTAACACTGAAGCTTTCTTT

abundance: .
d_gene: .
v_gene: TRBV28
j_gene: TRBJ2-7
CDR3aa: CASSLSRGSYEQYF
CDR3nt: TGTGCCAGCAGTTTATCCAGAGGGTCCTACGAGCAGTACTTC

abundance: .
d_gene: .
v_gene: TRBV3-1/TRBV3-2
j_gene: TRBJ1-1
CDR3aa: CASSWGSDAEAFF
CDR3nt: TGTGCCAGCAGCTGGGGCTCCGACGCTGAAGCTTTCTTT

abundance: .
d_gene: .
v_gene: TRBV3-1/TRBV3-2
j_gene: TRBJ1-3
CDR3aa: CASNNGGNTIYF
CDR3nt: TGTGCCAGCAATAACGGAGGGAACACCATATATTTT

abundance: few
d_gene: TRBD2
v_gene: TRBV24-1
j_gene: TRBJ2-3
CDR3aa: CATGTSGSTDTQYF
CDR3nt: TGTGCCACGGGGACTAGCGGTAGCACAGATACGCAGTATTTT

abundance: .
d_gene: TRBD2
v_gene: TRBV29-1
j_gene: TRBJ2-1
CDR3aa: CSVLGLAGALRNEQFF
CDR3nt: TGCAGCGTCCTAGGACTAGCGGGTGCTTTGCGCAATGAGCAGTTCTTC

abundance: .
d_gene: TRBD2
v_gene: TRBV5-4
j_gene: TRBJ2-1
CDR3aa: CASSLKRGDNEQFF
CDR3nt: TGTGCCAGCAGCCTTAAGCGGGGGGACAATGAGCAGTTCTTC

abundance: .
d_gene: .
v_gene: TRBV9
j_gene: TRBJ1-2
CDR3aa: CASSVNTGIEGYTF
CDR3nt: TGTGCCAGCAGCGTGAATACAGGGATAGAGGGCTACACCTTC

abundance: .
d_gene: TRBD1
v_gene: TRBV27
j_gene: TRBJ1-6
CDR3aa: CASSLSGQNNSPLHF
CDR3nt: TGTGCCAGCAGTTTATCGGGACAGAATAATTCACCCCTCCACTTT

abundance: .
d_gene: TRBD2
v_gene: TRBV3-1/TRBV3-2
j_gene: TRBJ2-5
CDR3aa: CASSWTSGGRQETQYF
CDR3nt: TGTGCCAGCAGCTGGACTAGCGGGGGGCGTCAGGAGACCCAGTACTTC

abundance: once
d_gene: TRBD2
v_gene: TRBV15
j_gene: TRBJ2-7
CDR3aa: CATSRGLAGGMDEQYF
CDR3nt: TGTGCCACCAGCAGAGGACTAGCGGGGGGAATGGACGAGCAGTACTTC

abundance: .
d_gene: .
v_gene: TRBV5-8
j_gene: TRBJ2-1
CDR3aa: CASSLSRGSIPTYNEQFF
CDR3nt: TGTGCCAGCAGCTTGAGTCGGGGGTCAATACCTACCTACAATGAGCAGTTCTTC

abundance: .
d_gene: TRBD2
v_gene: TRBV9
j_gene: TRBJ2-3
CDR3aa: CASSAGTSGTDTQYF
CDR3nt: TGTGCCAGCAGCGCCGGGACTAGCGGGACAGATACGCAGTATTTT

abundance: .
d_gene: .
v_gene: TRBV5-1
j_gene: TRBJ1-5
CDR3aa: CASSLTGYSNQPQHF
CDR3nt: TGCGCCAGCAGCTTGACCGGGTATAGCAATCAGCCCCAGCATTTT

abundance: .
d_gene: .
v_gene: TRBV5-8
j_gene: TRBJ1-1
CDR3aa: CASSLLGQGGTEAFF
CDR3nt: TGTGCCAGCAGCCTCTTGGGTCAGGGCGGCACTGAAGCTTTCTTT

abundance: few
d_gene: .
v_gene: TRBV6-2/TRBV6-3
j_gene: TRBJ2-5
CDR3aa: CASSSQETQYF
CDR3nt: TGTGCCAGCAGTTCACAAGAGACCCAGTACTTC

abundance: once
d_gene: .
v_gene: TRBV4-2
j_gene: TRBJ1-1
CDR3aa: CASSPISQIMNTEAFF
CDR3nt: TGTGCCAGCAGCCCTATTTCACAGATTATGAACACTGAAGCTTTCTTT

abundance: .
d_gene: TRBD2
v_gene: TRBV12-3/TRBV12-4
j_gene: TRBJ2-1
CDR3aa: CASGRSGGNEQFF
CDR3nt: TGTGCCAGCGGCCGGAGCGGGGGGAATGAGCAGTTCTTC

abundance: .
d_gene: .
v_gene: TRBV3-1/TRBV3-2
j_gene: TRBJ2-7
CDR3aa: CASSQDRRASSEQYF
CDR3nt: TGTGCCAGCAGCCAAGATCGGCGGGCCAGCTCCGAGCAGTACTTC

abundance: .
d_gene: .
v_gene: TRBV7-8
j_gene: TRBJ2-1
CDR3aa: CASSFPRVTLNQQFF
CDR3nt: TGTGCCAGCAGCTTCCCCAGGGTGACGTTGAACCAGCAGTTCTTC

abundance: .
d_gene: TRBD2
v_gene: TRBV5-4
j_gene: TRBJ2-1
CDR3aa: CASSWISGVNRNEQFF
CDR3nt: TGTGCCAGCAGCTGGATAAGCGGGGTAAATAGGAATGAGCAGTTCTTC

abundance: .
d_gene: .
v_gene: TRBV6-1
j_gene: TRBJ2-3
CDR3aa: CASSDSPGVAYTDTQYF
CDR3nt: TGTGCCAGCAGTGATTCCCCGGGGGTTGCATACACAGATACGCAGTATTTT

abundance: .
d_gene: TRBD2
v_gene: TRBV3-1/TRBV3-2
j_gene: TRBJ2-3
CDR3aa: CASSQGPSGRGQDTQYF
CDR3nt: TGTGCCAGCAGCCAAGGGCCTAGCGGGAGGGGACAAGATACGCAGTATTTT

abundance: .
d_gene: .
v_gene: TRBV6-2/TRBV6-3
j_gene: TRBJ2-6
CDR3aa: CASSYLGAGFGANVLTF
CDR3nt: TGTGCCAGCAGTTACCTTGGGGCAGGGTTTGGGGCCAACGTCCTGACTTTC

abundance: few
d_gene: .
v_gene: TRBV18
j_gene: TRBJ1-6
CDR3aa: CASMGGSPLHF
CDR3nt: TGTGCCAGCATGGGGGGTTCACCCCTCCACTTT

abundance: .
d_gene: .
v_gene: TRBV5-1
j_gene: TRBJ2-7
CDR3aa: CASSSWTTPYEQYF
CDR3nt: TGCGCCAGCAGCTCTTGGACAACTCCCTACGAGCAGTACTTC

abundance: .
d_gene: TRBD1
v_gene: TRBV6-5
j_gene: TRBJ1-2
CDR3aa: CASSSPDRGRRGYTF
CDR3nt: TGTGCCAGCAGTTCGCCGGACAGGGGGCGCCGGGGCTACACCTTC

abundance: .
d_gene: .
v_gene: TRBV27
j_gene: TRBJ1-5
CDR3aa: CASSLEVSGAQHF
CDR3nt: TGTGCCAGCAGTCTTGAGGTCTCTGGAGCCCAGCATTTT

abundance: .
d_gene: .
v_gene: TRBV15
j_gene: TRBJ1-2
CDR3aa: CATSRDLGAYGYTF
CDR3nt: TGTGCCACCAGCAGAGATCTGGGCGCCTATGGCTACACCTTC

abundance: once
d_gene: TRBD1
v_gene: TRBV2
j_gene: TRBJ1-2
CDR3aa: CASIPGGDYGYTF
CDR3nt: TGTGCCAGCATACCAGGGGGCGACTATGGCTACACCTTC

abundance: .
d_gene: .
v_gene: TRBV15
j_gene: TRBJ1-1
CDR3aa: CATSRDVSSGANTEAFF
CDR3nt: TGTGCCACCAGCAGAGACGTCAGCTCAGGGGCGAACACTGAAGCTTTCTTT

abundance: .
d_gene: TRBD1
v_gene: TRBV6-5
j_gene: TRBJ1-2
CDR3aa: CASSYRDRYGYTF
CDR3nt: TGTGCCAGCAGTTACCGGGACAGATATGGCTACACCTTC

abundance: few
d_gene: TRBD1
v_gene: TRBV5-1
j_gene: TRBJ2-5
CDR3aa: CASSSTGGLQETQYF
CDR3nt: TGCGCCAGCAGCTCCACAGGGGGCCTTCAAGAGACCCAGTACTTC

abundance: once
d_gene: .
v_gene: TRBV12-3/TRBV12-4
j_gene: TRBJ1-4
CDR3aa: CASSLTGEKLFF
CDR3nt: TGTGCCAGCAGCCTAACAGGAGAAAAACTGTTTTTT

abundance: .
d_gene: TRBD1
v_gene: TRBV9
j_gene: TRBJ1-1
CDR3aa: CASSANHGGTGWDTEAFF
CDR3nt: TGTGCCAGCAGCGCCAACCACGGCGGGACAGGGTGGGACACTGAAGCTTTCTTT

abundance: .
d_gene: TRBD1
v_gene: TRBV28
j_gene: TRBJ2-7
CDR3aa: CASSFYRDSFYEQYF
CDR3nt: TGTGCCAGCAGTTTCTACCGGGACAGCTTCTACGAGCAGTACTTC

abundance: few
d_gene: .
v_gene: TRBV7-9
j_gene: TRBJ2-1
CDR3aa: CASSLGGGVEVVEQFF
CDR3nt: TGTGCCAGCAGCTTAGGTGGGGGCGTCGAGGTGGTTGAGCAGTTCTTC

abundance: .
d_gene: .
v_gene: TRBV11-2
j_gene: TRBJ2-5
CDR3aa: CASSTTTGAQETQYF
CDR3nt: TGTGCCAGCAGCACAACGACAGGTGCCCAAGAGACCCAGTACTTC

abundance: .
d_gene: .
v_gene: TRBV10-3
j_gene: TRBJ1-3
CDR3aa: CAISQEVYENTIYF
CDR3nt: TGTGCCATCAGCCAAGAAGTCTATGAGAACACCATATATTTT

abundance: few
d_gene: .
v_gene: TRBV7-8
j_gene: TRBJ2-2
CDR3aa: CASSPINTGELFF
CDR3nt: TGTGCCAGCAGCCCCATTAACACCGGGGAGCTGTTTTTT

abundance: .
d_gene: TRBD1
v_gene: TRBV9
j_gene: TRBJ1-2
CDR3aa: CASSPGQGPRGYTF
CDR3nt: TGTGCCAGCAGCCCTGGACAGGGTCCGCGCGGCTACACCTTC

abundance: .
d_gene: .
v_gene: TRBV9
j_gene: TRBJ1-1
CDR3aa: CASSVGGIMNTEAFF
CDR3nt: TGTGCCAGCAGCGTAGGCGGAATCATGAACACTGAAGCTTTCTTT

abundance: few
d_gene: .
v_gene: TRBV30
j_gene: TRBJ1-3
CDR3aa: CAWSVQVGNTIYF
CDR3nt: TGTGCCTGGAGTGTACAGGTTGGAAACACCATATATTTT

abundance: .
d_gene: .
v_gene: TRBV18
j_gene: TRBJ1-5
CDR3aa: CASSPSPTGGYSNQPQHF
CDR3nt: TGTGCCAGCTCACCATCCCCAACAGGCGGCTATAGCAATCAGCCCCAGCATTTT